The present T cell receptor (beta chain) was sequenced within a study of blood T cell repertoires in COVID-19. On the study more broadly: COVID-19 samples collected from the United States, Italy and Spain covered acute and convalescent phases.

In the authors' workflow: Reference gene primers were amplified, and this amplification served to estimate nucleated cell counts. The table came from immunoSEQ multiplex PCR; TCRdb's copy has only in-frame clones and leaves some out. From that table come the V and J calls and clone size; the DNA was used to work out D and trimming. This sample has 40,000 or so clones, with around 81% found just once. In germline, CDR1 is MNHEY, CDR2 SVGAGI. V shed 6 bases and J shed 6 bases, with 17 bases lying between them. CDR3 length: 14 amino acids. Sequencing was performed on peripheral blood. The sequence came from a man aged 35 to 55 with active or convalescent COVID-19. This chain joins TRBV6-5 and TRBJ1-1; weak D call: TRBD1 (5 bases). CDR3 amino acids: CASSQPTAGSEAFF. As DNA, the CDR3 is TGTGCCAGCAGCCAACCGACAGCCGGATCTGAAGCTTTCTTT.